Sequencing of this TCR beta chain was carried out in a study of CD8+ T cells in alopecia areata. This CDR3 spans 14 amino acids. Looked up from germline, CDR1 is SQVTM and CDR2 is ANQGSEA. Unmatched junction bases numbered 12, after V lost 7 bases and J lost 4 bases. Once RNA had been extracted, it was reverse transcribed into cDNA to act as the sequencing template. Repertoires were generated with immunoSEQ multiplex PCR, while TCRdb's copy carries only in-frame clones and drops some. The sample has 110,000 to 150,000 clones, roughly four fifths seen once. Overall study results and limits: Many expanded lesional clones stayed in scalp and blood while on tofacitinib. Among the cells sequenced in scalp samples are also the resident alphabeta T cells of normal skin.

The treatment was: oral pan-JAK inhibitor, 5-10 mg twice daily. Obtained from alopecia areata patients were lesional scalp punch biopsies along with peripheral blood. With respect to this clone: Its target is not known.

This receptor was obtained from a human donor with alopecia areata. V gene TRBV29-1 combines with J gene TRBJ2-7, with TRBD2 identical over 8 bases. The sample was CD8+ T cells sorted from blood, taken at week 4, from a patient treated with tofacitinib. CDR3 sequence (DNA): TGCAGCGCCGACCCCCAGCGGGGGATGTACGAGCAGTACTTC. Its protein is CSADPQRGMYEQYF.